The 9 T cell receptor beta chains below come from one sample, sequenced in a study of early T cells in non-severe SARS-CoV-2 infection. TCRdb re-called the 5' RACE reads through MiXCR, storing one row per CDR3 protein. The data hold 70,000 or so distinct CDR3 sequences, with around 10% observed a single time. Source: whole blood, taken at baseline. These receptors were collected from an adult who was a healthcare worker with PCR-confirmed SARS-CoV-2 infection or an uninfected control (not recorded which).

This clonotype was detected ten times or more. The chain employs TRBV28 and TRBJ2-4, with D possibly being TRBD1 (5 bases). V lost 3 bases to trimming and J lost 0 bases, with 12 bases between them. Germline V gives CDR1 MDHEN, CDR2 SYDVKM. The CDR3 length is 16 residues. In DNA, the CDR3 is TGTGCCAGCAGTTTCCGACAGTCCTTAGCCAAAAACATTCAGTACTTC. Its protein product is CASSFRQSLAKNIQYF.

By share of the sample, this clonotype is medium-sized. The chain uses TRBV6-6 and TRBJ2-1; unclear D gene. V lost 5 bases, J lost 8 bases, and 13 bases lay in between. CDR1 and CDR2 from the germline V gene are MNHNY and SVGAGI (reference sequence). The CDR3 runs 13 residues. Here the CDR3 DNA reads TGTGCCAGCAGTCCGGACCGTTTTGATGAGCAGTTCTTC. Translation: CASSPDRFDEQFF.

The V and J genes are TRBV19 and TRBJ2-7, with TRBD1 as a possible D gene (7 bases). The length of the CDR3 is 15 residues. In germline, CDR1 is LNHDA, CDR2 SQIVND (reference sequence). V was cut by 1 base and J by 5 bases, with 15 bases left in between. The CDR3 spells CASSIAGGQLNEQYF. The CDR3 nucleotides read TGTGCCAGTAGTATAGCCGGGGGACAGCTCAACGAGCAGTACTTC. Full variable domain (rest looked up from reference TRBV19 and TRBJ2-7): DGGITQSPKYLFRKEGQNVTLSCEQNLNHDAMYWYRQDPGQGLRLIYYSQIVNDFQKGDIAEGYSVSREKKESFPLTVTSAQKNPTAFYLCASSIAGGQLNEQYFGPGTRLTVT.

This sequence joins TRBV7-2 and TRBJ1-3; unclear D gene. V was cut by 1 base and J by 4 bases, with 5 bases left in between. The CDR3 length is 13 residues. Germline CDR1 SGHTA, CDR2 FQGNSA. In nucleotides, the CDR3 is TGTGCCAGCAGCTTAGAGTGGGGAAACACCATATATTTT. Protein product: CASSLEWGNTIYF.

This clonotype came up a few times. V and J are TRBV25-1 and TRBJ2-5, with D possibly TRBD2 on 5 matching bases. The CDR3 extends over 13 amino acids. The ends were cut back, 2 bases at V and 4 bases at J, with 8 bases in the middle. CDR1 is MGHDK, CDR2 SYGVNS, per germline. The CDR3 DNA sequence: TGTGCCAGCAGTGAAGGCGCGGGAGAGACCCAGTACTTC. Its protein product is CASSEGAGETQYF.

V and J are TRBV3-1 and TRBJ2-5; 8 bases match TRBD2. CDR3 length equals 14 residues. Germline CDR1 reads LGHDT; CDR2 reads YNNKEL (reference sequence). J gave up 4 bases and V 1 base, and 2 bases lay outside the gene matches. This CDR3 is CASSQAGGPETQYF. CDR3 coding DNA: TGTGCCAGCAGCCAAGCGGGGGGGCCAGAGACCCAGTACTTC.

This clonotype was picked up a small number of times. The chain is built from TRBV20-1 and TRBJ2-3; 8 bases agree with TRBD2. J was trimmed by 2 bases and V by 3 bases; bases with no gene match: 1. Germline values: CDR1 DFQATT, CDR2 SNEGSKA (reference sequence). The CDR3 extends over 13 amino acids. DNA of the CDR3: TGCAGTGCTAGCGGGGGGGCCACAGATACGCAGTATTTT. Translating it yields CSASGGATDTQYF.

The CDR3 nucleotides are TGTGCCAGCAGTTACGGGGACAGGACGTACGAGCAGTACTTC. The encoded protein is CASSYGDRTYEQYF. The V gene is TRBV6-5, the J gene TRBJ2-7, with TRBD1 identical over 8 bases. The trim removed 2 bases at V and 4 bases at J, leaving 4 bases unmatched. This CDR3 is built from 14 residues. CDR1 and CDR2 (germline): MNHEY, SVGAGI.

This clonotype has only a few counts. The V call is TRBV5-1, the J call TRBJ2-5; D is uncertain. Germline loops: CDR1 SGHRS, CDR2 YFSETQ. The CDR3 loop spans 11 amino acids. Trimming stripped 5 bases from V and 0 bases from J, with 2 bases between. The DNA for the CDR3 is TGCGCCAGCAGGGACCAAGAGACCCAGTACTTC. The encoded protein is CASRDQETQYF.